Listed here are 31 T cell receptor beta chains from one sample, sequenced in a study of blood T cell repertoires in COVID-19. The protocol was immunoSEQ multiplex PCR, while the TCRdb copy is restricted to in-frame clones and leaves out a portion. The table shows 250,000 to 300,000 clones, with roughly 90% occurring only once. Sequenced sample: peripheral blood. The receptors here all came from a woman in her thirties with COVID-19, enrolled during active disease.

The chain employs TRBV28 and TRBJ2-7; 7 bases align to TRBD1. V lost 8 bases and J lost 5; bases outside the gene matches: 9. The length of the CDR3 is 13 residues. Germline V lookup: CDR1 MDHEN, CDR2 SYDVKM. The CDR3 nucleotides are TGTGCCAGCCTAGCAGGGGGTAAAGACGAGCAGTACTTC. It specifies CASLAGGKDEQYF.

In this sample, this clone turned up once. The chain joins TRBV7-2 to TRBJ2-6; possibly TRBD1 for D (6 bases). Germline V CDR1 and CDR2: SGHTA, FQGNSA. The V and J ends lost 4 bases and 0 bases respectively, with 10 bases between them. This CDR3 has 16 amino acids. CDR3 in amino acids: CASSWTAYSGANVLTF. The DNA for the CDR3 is TGTGCCAGCAGCTGGACAGCCTACTCTGGGGCCAACGTCCTGACTTTC. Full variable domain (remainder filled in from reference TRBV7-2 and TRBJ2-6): GAGVSQSPSNKVTEKGKDVELRCDPISGHTALYWYRQSLGQGLEFLIYFQGNSAPDKSGLPSDRFSAERTGGSVSTLTIQRTQQEDSAVYLCASSWTAYSGANVLTFGAGSRLTVL.

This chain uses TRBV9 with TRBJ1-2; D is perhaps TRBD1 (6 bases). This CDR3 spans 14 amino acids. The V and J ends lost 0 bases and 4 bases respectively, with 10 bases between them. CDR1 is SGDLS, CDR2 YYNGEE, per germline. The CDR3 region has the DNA TGTGCCAGCAGCGTAGACCCGGACAGCTATGGCTACACCTTC. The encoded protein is CASSVDPDSYGYTF.

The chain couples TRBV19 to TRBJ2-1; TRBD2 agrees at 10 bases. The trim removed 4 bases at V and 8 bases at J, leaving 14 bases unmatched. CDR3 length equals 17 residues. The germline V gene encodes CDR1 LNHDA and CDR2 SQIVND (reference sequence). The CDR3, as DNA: TGTGCCAGTAGTACGACGGGACTAGCGCTGTCGCCATATGAGCAGTTCTTC. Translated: CASSTTGLALSPYEQFF. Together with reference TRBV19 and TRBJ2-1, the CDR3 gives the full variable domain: DGGITQSPKYLFRKEGQNVTLSCEQNLNHDAMYWYRQDPGQGLRLIYYSQIVNDFQKGDIAEGYSVSREKKESFPLTVTSAQKNPTAFYLCASSTTGLALSPYEQFFGPGTRLTVL.

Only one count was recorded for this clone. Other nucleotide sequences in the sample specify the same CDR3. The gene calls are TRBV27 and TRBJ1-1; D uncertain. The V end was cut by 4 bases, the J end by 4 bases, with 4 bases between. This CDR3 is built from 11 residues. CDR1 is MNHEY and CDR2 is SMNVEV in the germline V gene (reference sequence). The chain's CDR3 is CASSSSTEAFF. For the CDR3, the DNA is TGTGCCAGCAGTTCCTCCACTGAAGCTTTCTTT.

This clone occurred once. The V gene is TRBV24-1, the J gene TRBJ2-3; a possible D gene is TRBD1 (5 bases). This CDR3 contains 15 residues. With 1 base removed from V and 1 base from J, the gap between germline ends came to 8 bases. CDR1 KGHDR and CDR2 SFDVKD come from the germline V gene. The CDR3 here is CATSDFGAGTDTQYF. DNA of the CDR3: TGTGCCACCAGTGATTTTGGGGCAGGCACAGATACGCAGTATTTT.

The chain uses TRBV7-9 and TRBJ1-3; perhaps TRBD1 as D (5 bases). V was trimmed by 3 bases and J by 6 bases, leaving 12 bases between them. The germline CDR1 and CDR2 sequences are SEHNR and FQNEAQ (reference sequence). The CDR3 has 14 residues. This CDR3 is CASSFPGLENTIYF. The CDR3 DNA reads TGTGCCAGCAGCTTTCCAGGGTTGGAAAACACCATATATTTT.

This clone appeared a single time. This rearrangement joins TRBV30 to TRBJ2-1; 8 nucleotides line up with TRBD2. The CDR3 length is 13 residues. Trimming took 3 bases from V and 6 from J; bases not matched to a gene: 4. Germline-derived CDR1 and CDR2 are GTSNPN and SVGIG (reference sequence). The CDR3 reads CAWRASGSNEQFF. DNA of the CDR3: TGTGCCTGGAGGGCTAGCGGGTCCAATGAGCAGTTCTTC.

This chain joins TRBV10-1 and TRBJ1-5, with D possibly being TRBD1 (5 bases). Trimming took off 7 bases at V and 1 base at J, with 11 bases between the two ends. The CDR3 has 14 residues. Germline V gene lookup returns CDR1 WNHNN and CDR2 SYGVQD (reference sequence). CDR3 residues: CASMGGGSNQPQHF. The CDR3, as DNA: TGCGCCAGCATGGGGGGGGGAAGCAATCAGCCCCAGCATTTT.

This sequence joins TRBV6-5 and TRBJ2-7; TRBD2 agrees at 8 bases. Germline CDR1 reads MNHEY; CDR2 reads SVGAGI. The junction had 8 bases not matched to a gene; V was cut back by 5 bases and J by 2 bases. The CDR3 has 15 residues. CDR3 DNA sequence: TGTGCCAGCAGTAGCGGGACTAGGTCCGCCTACGAGCAGTACTTC. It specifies CASSSGTRSAYEQYF.

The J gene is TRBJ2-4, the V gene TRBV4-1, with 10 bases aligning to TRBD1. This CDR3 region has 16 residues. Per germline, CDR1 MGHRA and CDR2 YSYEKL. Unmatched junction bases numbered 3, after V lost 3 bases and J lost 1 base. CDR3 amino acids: CASSHPGQGAKNIQYF. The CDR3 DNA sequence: TGCGCCAGCAGCCACCCGGGACAGGGGGCCAAAAACATTCAGTACTTC.

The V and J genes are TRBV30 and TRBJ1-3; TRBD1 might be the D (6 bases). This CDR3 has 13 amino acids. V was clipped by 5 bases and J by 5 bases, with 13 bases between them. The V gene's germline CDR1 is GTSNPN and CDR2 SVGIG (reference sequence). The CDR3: CAWGRTARNTIYF. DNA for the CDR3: TGTGCCTGGGGACGGACAGCGCGAAACACCATATATTTT.

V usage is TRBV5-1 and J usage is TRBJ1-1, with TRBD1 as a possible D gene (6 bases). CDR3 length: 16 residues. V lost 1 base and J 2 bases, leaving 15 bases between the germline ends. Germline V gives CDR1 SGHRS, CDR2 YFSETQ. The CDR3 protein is CASSLYSGGLNTEAFF. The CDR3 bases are TGCGCCAGCAGCTTGTATTCCGGGGGGCTAAACACTGAAGCTTTCTTT.

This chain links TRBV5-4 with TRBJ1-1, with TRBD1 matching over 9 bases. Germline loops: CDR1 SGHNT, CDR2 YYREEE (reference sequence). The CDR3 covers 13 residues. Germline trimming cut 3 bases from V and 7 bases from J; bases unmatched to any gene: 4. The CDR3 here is CASSYVGQGEAFF. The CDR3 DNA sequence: TGTGCCAGCAGCTACGTGGGACAGGGTGAAGCTTTCTTT.

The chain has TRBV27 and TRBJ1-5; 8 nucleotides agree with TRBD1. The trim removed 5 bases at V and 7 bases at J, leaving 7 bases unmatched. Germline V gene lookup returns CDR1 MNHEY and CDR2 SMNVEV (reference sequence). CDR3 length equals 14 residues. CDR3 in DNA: TGTGCCAGCAGTCTGGGACAGGACATACAGCCCCAGCATTTT. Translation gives CASSLGQDIQPQHF.

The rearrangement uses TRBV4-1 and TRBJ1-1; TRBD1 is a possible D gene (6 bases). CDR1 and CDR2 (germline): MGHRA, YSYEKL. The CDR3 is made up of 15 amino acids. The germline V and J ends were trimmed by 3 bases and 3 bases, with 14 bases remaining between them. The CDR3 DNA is TGCGCCAGCAGCCAGGGGAAGACAGGCGACACTGAAGCTTTCTTT. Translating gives CASSQGKTGDTEAFF.

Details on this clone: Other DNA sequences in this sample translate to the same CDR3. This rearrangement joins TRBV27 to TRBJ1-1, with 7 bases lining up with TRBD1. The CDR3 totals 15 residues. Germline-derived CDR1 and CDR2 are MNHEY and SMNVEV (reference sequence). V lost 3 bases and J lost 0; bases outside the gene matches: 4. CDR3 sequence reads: CASSLSGTVNTEAFF. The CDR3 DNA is TGTGCCAGCAGTTTGTCCGGGACAGTGAACACTGAAGCTTTCTTT.

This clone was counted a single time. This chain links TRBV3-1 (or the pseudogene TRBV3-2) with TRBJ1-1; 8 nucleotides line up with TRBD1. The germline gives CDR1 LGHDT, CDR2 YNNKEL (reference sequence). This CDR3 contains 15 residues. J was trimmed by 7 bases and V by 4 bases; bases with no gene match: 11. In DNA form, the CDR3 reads TGTGCCAGCAGCCCTGGACAGGGAAAGTGGAGTGAAGCTTTCTTT. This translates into CASSPGQGKWSEAFF.

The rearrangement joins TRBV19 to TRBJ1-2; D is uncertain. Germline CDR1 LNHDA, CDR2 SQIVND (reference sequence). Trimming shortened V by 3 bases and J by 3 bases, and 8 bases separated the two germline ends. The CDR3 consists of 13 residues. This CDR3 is CASSMTPDYGYTF. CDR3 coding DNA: TGTGCCAGTAGTATGACTCCGGACTATGGCTACACCTTC.

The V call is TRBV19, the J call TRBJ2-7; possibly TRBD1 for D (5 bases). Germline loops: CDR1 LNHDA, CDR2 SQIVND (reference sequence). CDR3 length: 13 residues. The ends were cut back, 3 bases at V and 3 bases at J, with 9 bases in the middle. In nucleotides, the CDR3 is TGTGCCAGTAGTATGACAGCCAGCTACGAGCAGTACTTC. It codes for CASSMTASYEQYF.

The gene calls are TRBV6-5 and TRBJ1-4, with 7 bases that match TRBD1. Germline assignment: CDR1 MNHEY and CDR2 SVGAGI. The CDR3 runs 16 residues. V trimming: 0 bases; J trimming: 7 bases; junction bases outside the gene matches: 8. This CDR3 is CASSYSITGAVEKLFF. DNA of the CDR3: TGTGCCAGCAGTTACTCGATCACAGGGGCGGTTGAAAAACTGTTTTTT.

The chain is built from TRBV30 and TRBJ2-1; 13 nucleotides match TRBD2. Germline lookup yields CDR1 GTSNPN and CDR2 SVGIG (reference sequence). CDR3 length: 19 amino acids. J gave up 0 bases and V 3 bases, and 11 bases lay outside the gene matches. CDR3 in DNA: TGTGCCTGGAGGGGACAGACTAGCGGGAGGACGAGCTCCTACAATGAGCAGTTCTTC. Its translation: CAWRGQTSGRTSSYNEQFF.

The CDR3 DNA sequence: TGCGCCAGCAGCCAGGAATCGGGGTCTAACTACGAGCAGTACTTC. It translates to CASSQESGSNYEQYF. This chain connects TRBV4-1 to TRBJ2-7, with D maybe TRBD2 (5 bases). The germline V gene has CDR1 MGHRA and CDR2 YSYEKL. The CDR3 contains 15 residues. The ends were cut back, 3 bases at V and 3 bases at J, with 15 bases in the middle.

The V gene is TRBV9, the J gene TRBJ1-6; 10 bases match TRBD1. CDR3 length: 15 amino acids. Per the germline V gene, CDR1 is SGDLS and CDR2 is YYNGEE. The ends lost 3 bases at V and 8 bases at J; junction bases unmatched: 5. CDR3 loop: CASSASGTGDSPLHF. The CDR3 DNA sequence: TGTGCCAGCAGCGCATCCGGGACAGGGGATTCACCCCTCCACTTT.

The CDR3 nucleotides read TGTGCCAGCAGCTTGGGTCTGACAGGGAATTCCGACAATGAGCAGTTCTTC. Its protein product is CASSLGLTGNSDNEQFF. V gene TRBV7-9 combines with J gene TRBJ2-1; 7 bases are shared with TRBD1. The trim removed 3 bases at V and 5 bases at J, leaving 13 bases unmatched. CDR1 and CDR2 (germline): SEHNR, FQNEAQ (reference sequence). The CDR3 loop spans 17 amino acids.

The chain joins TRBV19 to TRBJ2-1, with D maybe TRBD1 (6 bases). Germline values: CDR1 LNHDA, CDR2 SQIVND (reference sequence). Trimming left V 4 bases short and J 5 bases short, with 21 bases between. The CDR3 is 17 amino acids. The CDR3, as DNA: TGTGCCAGTAGTAAGGGGACAACGATACTATGGGACAATGAGCAGTTCTTC. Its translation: CASSKGTTILWDNEQFF.

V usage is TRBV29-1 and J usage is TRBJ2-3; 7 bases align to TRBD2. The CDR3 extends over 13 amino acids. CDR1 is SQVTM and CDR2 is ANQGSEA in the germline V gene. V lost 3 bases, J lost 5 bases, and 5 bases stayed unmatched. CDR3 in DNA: TGCAGCGTTGACAGCCAGCGGGAAGATACGCAGTATTTT. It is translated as CSVDSQREDTQYF.

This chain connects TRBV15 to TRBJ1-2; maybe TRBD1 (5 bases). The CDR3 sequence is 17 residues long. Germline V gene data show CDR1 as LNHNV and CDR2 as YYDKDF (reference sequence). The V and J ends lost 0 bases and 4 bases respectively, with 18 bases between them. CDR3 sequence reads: CATSRDPSGMGGYGYTF. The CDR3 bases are TGTGCCACCAGCAGAGATCCTTCAGGGATGGGAGGCTATGGCTACACCTTC.

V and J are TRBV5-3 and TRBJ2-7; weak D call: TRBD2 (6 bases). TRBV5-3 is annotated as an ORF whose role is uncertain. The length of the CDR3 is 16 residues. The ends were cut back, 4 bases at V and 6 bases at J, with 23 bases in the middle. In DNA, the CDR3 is TGTGCCAGAAGCCTGGAGGGTAGTGAGAGAGAGGGCGAGCAGTACTTC. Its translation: CARSLEGSEREGEQYF.

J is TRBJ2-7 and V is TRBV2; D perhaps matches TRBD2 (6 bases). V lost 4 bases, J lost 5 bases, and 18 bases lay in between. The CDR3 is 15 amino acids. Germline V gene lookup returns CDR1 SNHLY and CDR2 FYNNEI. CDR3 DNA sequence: TGTGCCAGCAGTGGGATGGGGGGAGGTTGGGACGAGCAGTACTTC. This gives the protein CASSGMGGGWDEQYF.

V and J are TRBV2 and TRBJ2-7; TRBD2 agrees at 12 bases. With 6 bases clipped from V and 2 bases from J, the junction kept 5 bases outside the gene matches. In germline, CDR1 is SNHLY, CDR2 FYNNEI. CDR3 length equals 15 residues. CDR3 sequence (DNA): TGTGCCAGCAGGATCCTAGCGGGAGGGCCCTACGAGCAGTACTTC. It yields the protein CASRILAGGPYEQYF.